This TCR beta chain was recovered during a study of graft-versus-host responses after intestinal transplantation. Study-wide background: All recipients were transplanted with multivisceral, liver-intestinal, or isolated intestinal grafts. Every recipient underwent anti-thymocyte globulin induction, then tacrolimus and steroids for three to four years.

Data came from immunoSEQ multiplex PCR; TCRdb stores just in-frame clones and leaves some out. The repertoire holds under 90,000 clones, with approximately 90% as singletons. Study outcomes and limitations: High graft-versus-host to host-versus-graft clonal ratios were seen in allografts of patients with graft-donor T cell macrochimerism. In recipient marrow, GvH clones were found, and some appeared first in ileum or blood.

This CDR3 has 16 amino acids. Germline assignment: CDR1 SGHRS and CDR2 YFSETQ. The V and J ends lost 0 bases and 2 bases, in that order; junction bases with no gene match: 5. As to this clone: Its antigen is as yet unknown.

The sample in question was unstimulated CD4+ T cells sorted from spleen or lymph node cells, obtained before transplant. The chain links TRBV5-1 to TRBJ2-1; 7 bases are a match to TRBD2. This TCR was recovered from a human donor who was the organ donor for an intestinal transplant. The CDR3 sequence: CASSLAGTTTYNEQFF. CDR3 bases: TGCGCCAGCAGCTTGGCCGGGACTACGACCTACAATGAGCAGTTCTTC.